This passage covers 20 T cell receptor beta chains from one sample sequenced in a study of CD8+ T cells in alopecia areata. Extracted RNA was reverse transcribed, and the resulting cDNA served as sequencing template. The method was immunoSEQ multiplex PCR; TCRdb's version includes in-frame clones alone and lacks a portion of them. The repertoire consists of 200,000 to 250,000 clones, with roughly three fifths occurring once and the leading ten covering roughly 1.2%. The treatment: oral pan-JAK inhibitor, 5-10 mg twice daily. This sample comprised CD4+ T cells sorted from blood, obtained at week 44, from a patient treated with tofacitinib. The receptors here all came from a human donor with alopecia areata.

This chain connects TRBV4-3 to TRBJ1-2, with D tentatively TRBD1 (5 bases). The germline gives CDR1 LGHNA, CDR2 YSLEER. The germline V and J ends were trimmed by 1 base and 4 bases, with 19 bases remaining between them. This CDR3 is 17 amino acids long. Here the CDR3 reads CASSQGGSQGPSYGYTF. CDR3 nucleotide sequence: TGCGCCAGCAGCCAAGGGGGATCGCAGGGACCATCCTATGGCTACACCTTC.

The CDR3 loop is CASSEDTVQETQYF. In nucleotides, the CDR3 is TGTGCCAGCAGTGAGGACACCGTCCAAGAGACCCAGTACTTC. The gene calls are TRBV2 and TRBJ2-5; weak D call: TRBD1 (5 bases). CDR1 is SNHLY, CDR2 FYNNEI, per germline. CDR3 length: 14 residues. V lost 3 bases to trimming and J lost 1 base, with 9 bases between them.

V gene TRBV6-5 combines with J gene TRBJ1-1; D unresolved. The CDR3 covers 15 residues. Trimming pared 2 bases from V and 1 base from J, leaving 11 bases between. Germline CDR1 is MNHEY and CDR2 is SVGAGI. The CDR3 nucleotides read TGTGCCAGCAGTTACGGGGTAGTGAAGAACACTGAAGCTTTCTTT. It is translated as CASSYGVVKNTEAFF.

This chain joins TRBV25-1 and TRBJ1-2; no definite D call. Trimming left V 3 bases short and J 4 bases short, with 6 bases between. Germline CDR1 is MGHDK and CDR2 is SYGVNS. The length of the CDR3 is 12 residues. CDR3 nucleotides: TGTGCCAGCAGTGATCACTTCTATGGCTACACCTTC. Translated, it gives CASSDHFYGYTF.

V gene TRBV2 combines with J gene TRBJ1-2; a weak D match, TRBD1 (5 bases). The germline CDR1 and CDR2 sequences are SNHLY and FYNNEI. Trimming cost V 6 bases and J 2 bases, with 13 bases left between them. The CDR3 consists of 14 residues. The CDR3 nucleotides are TGTGCCAGCAGCCCCTTCCGGGGGAACTATGGCTACACCTTC. The encoded protein is CASSPFRGNYGYTF.

This chain uses TRBV4-1 with TRBJ1-6, with D unclear. The CDR3 has 16 residues. Deletions cut 0 bases from V and 6 bases from J, with 12 bases between. Germline V gene lookup returns CDR1 MGHRA and CDR2 YSYEKL. The CDR3 here is CASSQDVAGSNSPLHF. The CDR3 bases are TGCGCCAGCAGCCAAGACGTAGCGGGGAGTAATTCACCCCTCCACTTT.

In its sample, this clone was seen a few times. The chain couples TRBV7-8 to TRBJ2-7, with TRBD2 as a possible D gene (5 bases). Per germline, CDR1 SGHVS and CDR2 FQNEAQ. The V end was cut by 2 bases, the J end by 4 bases, with 12 bases between. CDR3 size: 14 residues. The CDR3 reads CASSLHGSGYEQYF. The CDR3 DNA reads as TGTGCCAGCAGCTTACACGGGTCGGGGTACGAGCAGTACTTC.

The rearrangement joins TRBV29-1 to TRBJ1-2; possible D gene TRBD1, 6 bases. There are 11 residues in the CDR3. Germline loops: CDR1 SQVTM, CDR2 ANQGSEA. V lost 4 bases and J lost 5, with 8 bases in between. This chain's CDR3 is CSVGGGYGYTF. The CDR3 bases are TGCAGCGTTGGAGGGGGATATGGCTACACCTTC.

This chain joins TRBV29-1 and TRBJ1-2, with a tentative D call TRBD1 (5 bases). The CDR3 contains 13 residues. Deletions cut 6 bases from V and 8 bases from J, with 19 bases between. The germline V gene has CDR1 SQVTM and CDR2 ANQGSEA. This CDR3 reads CSVGQGKVDGYTF. For the CDR3, the DNA is TGCAGCGTAGGGCAGGGCAAAGTTGACGGCTACACCTTC.

Note on this clone: The sample has other DNA sequences that encode this CDR3 too. This chain connects TRBV5-1 to TRBJ2-5, with D uncertain. The CDR3 runs 14 residues. Trimming left V 0 bases short and J 2 bases short, with 8 bases between. Per the germline V gene, CDR1 is SGHRS and CDR2 is YFSETQ. The CDR3 protein is CASSLDSKQETQYF. Written as DNA, the CDR3 is TGCGCCAGCAGCTTGGACAGTAAGCAAGAGACCCAGTACTTC.

The genes are TRBV6-6 and TRBJ1-5; D unclear. The CDR3 has 16 amino acids. The germline V gene has CDR1 MNHNY and CDR2 SVGAGI (reference sequence). Trimming removed 4 bases from V and 1 base from J, with 14 bases in between. As DNA, the CDR3 is TGTGCCAGCAGTTCAACGGCGCCGGGGAGCAATCAGCCCCAGCATTTT. It encodes CASSSTAPGSNQPQHF.

V usage is TRBV5-4 and J usage is TRBJ2-3; D unclear. The length of the CDR3 is 12 residues. Germline V gene lookup returns CDR1 SGHNT and CDR2 YYREEE (reference sequence). V lost 5 bases and J 4 bases, leaving 8 bases between the germline ends. CDR3 DNA sequence: TGTGCCAGCAGGAGAACACCAGATACGCAGTATTTT. Protein: CASRRTPDTQYF.

This clone was detected a few times. This chain connects TRBV7-2 to TRBJ2-7; TRBD2 is a possible D gene (6 bases). Trimming removed 8 bases at V and 6 bases at J, with 14 bases between. Germline loops: CDR1 SGHTA, CDR2 FQGNSA. This CDR3 has 12 residues. The CDR3 loop reads CASEAGPTEQYF. CDR3 sequence (DNA): TGTGCCAGCGAAGCGGGCCCGACCGAGCAGTACTTC.

The rearrangement joins TRBV5-1 to TRBJ1-2; D is ambiguous. V lost 0 bases to trimming and J lost 2 bases, with 8 bases between them. CDR3 length equals 14 residues. From germline, CDR1 is SGHRS and CDR2 YFSETQ. The CDR3 protein is CASSLGGSNYGYTF. The CDR3 nucleotides are TGCGCCAGCAGCTTGGGTGGGTCCAACTATGGCTACACCTTC.

The rearrangement joins TRBV29-1 to TRBJ1-4; tentative D call: TRBD1 (5 bases). Germline V gene data show CDR1 as SQVTM and CDR2 as ANQGSEA. The CDR3 sequence is 14 residues long. V lost 8 bases and J lost 0, with 13 bases in between. CDR3 in DNA: TGCAGCATCCTGGGGGGGGCAACTAATGAAAAACTGTTTTTT. Translating gives CSILGGATNEKLFF. Full variable domain (rest looked up from reference TRBV29-1 and TRBJ1-4): SAVISQKPSRDICQRGTSLTIQCQVDSQVTMMFWYRQQPGQSLTLIATANQGSEATYESGFVIDKFPISRPNLTFSTLTVSNMSPEDSSIYLCSILGGATNEKLFFGSGTQLSVL.

This clone was seen more than once but under ten times. This CDR3 reads CASSLLGQGNTEAFF. For the CDR3, the DNA is TGTGCCAGCAGCTTACTCGGACAGGGGAACACTGAAGCTTTCTTT. The chain joins TRBV11-2 to TRBJ1-1; 8 bases align to TRBD1. CDR1 is SGHAT and CDR2 is FQNNGV in the germline V gene. J gave up 1 base and V 2 bases, and 3 bases lay outside the gene matches. CDR3 length: 15 residues.

V is TRBV29-1 and J is TRBJ2-5; 7 bases are shared with TRBD1. The CDR3 is 15 amino acids. V was clipped by 7 bases and J by 3 bases; unmatched bases: 14. Per germline, CDR1 SQVTM and CDR2 ANQGSEA. This chain's CDR3 is CSAQFFPGGEETQYF. The CDR3 coding sequence is TGCAGCGCCCAGTTCTTTCCAGGGGGAGAAGAGACCCAGTACTTC.

This clone came up once. The chain combines TRBV29-1 with TRBJ1-1; a weak D match, TRBD1 (5 bases). Germline V gene lookup returns CDR1 SQVTM and CDR2 ANQGSEA. The V gene lost 7 bases and the J gene lost 3 bases, with 15 bases spanning the gap. The CDR3 runs 13 residues. CDR3 loop: CSAREVGDTEAFF. CDR3 coding DNA: TGCAGCGCCCGTGAGGTGGGGGACACTGAAGCTTTCTTT.

The chain uses TRBV7-2 and TRBJ2-1; D is uncertain. Germline CDR1 is SGHTA and CDR2 is FQGNSA. V was cut by 1 base and J by 6 bases, with 4 bases left in between. This CDR3 spans 12 amino acids. DNA for the CDR3: TGTGCCAGCAGCTTAGACTTCAATGAGCAGTTCTTC. As protein: CASSLDFNEQFF.

J is TRBJ1-6 and V is TRBV4-3; tentative D call: TRBD1 (6 bases). Germline V gene sequence: CDR1 LGHNA, CDR2 YSLEER. This CDR3 spans 18 amino acids. V lost 0 bases and J lost 10, with 22 bases in between. The CDR3 spells CASSQEPRSGASGSPLHF. Here the CDR3 DNA reads TGCGCCAGCAGCCAAGAACCCAGATCGGGGGCCTCAGGGTCACCCCTCCACTTT.